Below, one T cell receptor (beta chain) is given with its context. What it binds is unknown. This specimen belongs to a study of shared clonotypes between healthy human individuals. Notes on the study in general: Naive subsets generally exceeded memory subsets in estimated richness. In a handful of donors, around 4.5% of naive CD4 clonotypes appeared in common.

Terminally differentiated effector memory CD45RA+ cells were excluded by CCR7 positive selection of CD45RO-negative cells. Splitting of each subset's genomic DNA was done evenly across several immunoSEQ plates. As processed by the authors: Filtering differed, since immunoSEQ gave only junction sequences and no quality scores. Profiling relied on immunoSEQ multiplex PCR, and the TCRdb table lists in-frame clones only, not all of them. D and trimming were read from the DNA, whereas the V and J calls and clone size are those reported in that table. Of a few million clones in the sample, 90% to 95% are singletons; the top ten hold 1.5% to 2%. The receptor comes from a man between 18 and 29 years old in good health. Some clones in this sample may be carry-over from other donors' samples. What was sequenced was naive CD8+ T cells from PBMCs.

The CDR3 spells CASSGLIQYEQYF. CDR3 sequence (DNA): TGTGCCAGCAGCGGACTCATACAATACGAGCAGTACTTC. The chain combines TRBV6-1 with TRBJ2-7; D is possibly TRBD2 (5 bases). Germline V gives CDR1 MNHNS, CDR2 SASEGT. The CDR3 has 13 residues. The V and J ends lost 6 bases and 4 bases respectively, with 13 bases between them.